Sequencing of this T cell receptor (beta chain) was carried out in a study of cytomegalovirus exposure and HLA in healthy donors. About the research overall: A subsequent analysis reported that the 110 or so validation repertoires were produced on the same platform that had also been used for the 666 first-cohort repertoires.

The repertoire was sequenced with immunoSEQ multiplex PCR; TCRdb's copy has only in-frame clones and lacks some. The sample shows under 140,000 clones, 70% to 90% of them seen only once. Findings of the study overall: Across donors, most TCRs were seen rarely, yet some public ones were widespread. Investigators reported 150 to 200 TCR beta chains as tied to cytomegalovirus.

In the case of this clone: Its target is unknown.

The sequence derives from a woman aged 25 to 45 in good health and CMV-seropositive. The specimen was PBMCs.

The CDR3 reads CASSYRGATEAFF. Here the CDR3 DNA reads TGTGCCAGCAGTTACAGGGGCGCCACTGAAGCTTTCTTT. The rearrangement links TRBV7-9 to TRBJ1-1, with 7 bases lining up with TRBD1. V gave up 6 bases and J gave up 4 bases; unmatched junction bases: 5. This CDR3 comprises 13 residues. From germline, CDR1 is SEHNR and CDR2 FQNEAQ (reference sequence).